This TCR beta chain came from a study of T cell responses to AZD1222 COVID-19 vaccine. Repertoires were generated with immunoSEQ multiplex PCR, while TCRdb's copy carries only in-frame clones and drops some. The sample carries 150,000 to 200,000 clones, approximately 94% recorded once. This TCR derives from an adult in good health. Sequencing used peripheral blood, obtained on day 0 of AZD1222 vaccination.

Here the CDR3 reads CASSSSPTTTNTGELFF. The CDR3 coding sequence is TGCGCCAGCAGCTCATCTCCGACTACAACGAACACCGGGGAGCTGTTTTTT. The chain is built from TRBV5-1 and TRBJ2-2, with TRBD2 as a possible D gene (5 bases). Germline CDR1 is SGHRS and CDR2 is YFSETQ. The V gene lost 3 bases and the J gene lost 0 bases, with 15 bases spanning the gap. This CDR3 region has 17 residues.